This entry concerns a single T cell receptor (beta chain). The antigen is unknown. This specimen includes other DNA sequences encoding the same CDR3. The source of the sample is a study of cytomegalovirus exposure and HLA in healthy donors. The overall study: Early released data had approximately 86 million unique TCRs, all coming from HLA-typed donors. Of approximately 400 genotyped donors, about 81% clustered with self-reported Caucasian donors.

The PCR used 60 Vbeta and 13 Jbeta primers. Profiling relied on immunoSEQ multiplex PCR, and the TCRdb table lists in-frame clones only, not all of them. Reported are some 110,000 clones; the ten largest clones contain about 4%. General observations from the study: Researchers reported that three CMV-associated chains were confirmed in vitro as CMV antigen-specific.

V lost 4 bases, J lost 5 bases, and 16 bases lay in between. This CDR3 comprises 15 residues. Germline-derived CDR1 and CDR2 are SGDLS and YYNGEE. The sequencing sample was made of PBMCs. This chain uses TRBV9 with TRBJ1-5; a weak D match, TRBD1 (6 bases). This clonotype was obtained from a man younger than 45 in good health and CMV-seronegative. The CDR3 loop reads CASSRGGEGHQPQHF. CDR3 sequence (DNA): TGTGCCAGCAGCAGGGGGGGCGAGGGTCATCAGCCCCAGCATTTT.